The 29 T cell receptor beta chains below were found in one sample sequenced in a study of radiation and T cells in renal cell carcinoma. Time point specified: blood 2 weeks post-SBRT. Treatment given: 15 Gy SBRT to primary tumor, nephrectomy 4 weeks later. Profiling relied on immunoSEQ multiplex PCR, and the TCRdb table lists in-frame clones only, not all of them. The data show 100,000 to 150,000 clones, around 81% seen once. The sample was blood, taken from a patient whose treatment included radiotherapy and nephrectomy. These receptors all come from a man between 45 and 60 years old with renal cell carcinoma.

The CDR3 reads CASDTGTGYYEQYF. The CDR3 region has the DNA TGTGCCAGCGATACCGGGACAGGCTACTACGAGCAGTACTTC. This chain links TRBV6-1 with TRBJ2-7; 8 bases fit TRBD1. V shed 8 bases, J shed 3 bases, and the junction held 9 bases outside the gene matches. Germline V gene sequence: CDR1 MNHNS, CDR2 SASEGT. The length of the CDR3 is 14 residues.

The chain recombines TRBV6-5 with TRBJ1-2; D unresolved. Germline lookup yields CDR1 MNHEY and CDR2 SVGAGI. The V gene lost 4 bases and the J gene lost 0 bases, with 12 bases spanning the gap. The CDR3 totals 15 residues. The CDR3 loop reads CASSSPTRANYGYTF. DNA for the CDR3: TGTGCCAGCAGTTCACCGACGAGGGCTAACTATGGCTACACCTTC.

V usage is TRBV7-2 and J usage is TRBJ2-7, with D unresolved. V gave up 5 bases and J gave up 6 bases, with 14 bases separating them. Germline CDR1 SGHTA, CDR2 FQGNSA. The CDR3 is made up of 13 amino acids. The CDR3 loop reads CASSPWASGEQYF. The CDR3 DNA reads as TGTGCCAGCAGCCCGTGGGCTTCGGGCGAGCAGTACTTC. Full variable domain (remainder filled in from reference TRBV7-2 and TRBJ2-7): GAGVSQSPSNKVTEKGKDVELRCDPISGHTALYWYRQSLGQGLEFLIYFQGNSAPDKSGLPSDRFSAERTGGSVSTLTIQRTQQEDSAVYLCASSPWASGEQYFGPGTRLTVT.

CDR3 loop: CASSLTQTMAGGPIEQYF. The CDR3 region has the DNA TGTGCCAGCTCCCTCACCCAGACAATGGCGGGAGGGCCGATCGAGCAGTACTTC. V is TRBV18 and J is TRBJ2-7, with 9 bases identical to TRBD2. The CDR3 sequence is 18 residues long. Trimming cost V 6 bases and J 6 bases; bases outside gene matches: 21. The germline gives CDR1 KGHSH, CDR2 LQKENI.

The V gene is TRBV4-1, the J gene TRBJ2-2, with 9 bases that match TRBD1. Germline assignment: CDR1 MGHRA and CDR2 YSYEKL. This CDR3 region has 15 residues. J gave up 4 bases and V 4 bases, and 4 bases lay outside the gene matches. The CDR3 loop reads CASSRKTGGTGELFF. The CDR3, as DNA: TGCGCCAGCAGCCGAAAGACAGGGGGCACCGGGGAGCTGTTTTTT.

V and J are TRBV4-1 and TRBJ2-5; 11 positions match TRBD2. V trimming: 3 bases; J trimming: 5 bases; junction bases outside the gene matches: 8. The CDR3 has 16 amino acids. Germline CDR1 is MGHRA and CDR2 is YSYEKL. CDR3 sequence: CASSQISGGAPETQYF. CDR3 nucleotides: TGCGCCAGCAGCCAGATTAGCGGGGGGGCCCCGGAGACCCAGTACTTC.

The chain couples TRBV13 to TRBJ1-5, with TRBD1 as a possible D gene (5 bases). V shed 0 bases and J shed 5 bases, with 8 bases lying between them. Germline CDR1 is PRHDT and CDR2 is FYEKMQ (reference sequence). CDR3 length: 14 amino acids. The CDR3 loop is CASSLGRGYQPQHF. CDR3 bases: TGTGCCAGCAGCTTAGGGCGGGGCTATCAGCCCCAGCATTTT.

The chain recombines TRBV7-9 with TRBJ2-1, with no clear D. The CDR3 has 15 amino acids. V was shortened by 5 bases and J by 7 bases, with 18 bases between the two germline ends. Germline V gives CDR1 SEHNR, CDR2 FQNEAQ (reference sequence). The CDR3 bases are TGTGCCAGCAGCCATGCTGGGCCTCCGAAAAATGAGCAGTTCTTC. Residues: CASSHAGPPKNEQFF.

The chain is built from TRBV6-1 and TRBJ2-3, with 7 bases fitting TRBD1. Germline CDR1 reads MNHNS; CDR2 reads SASEGT. With 6 bases clipped from V and 2 bases from J, the junction kept 5 bases outside the gene matches. This CDR3 is 14 amino acids long. CDR3 DNA: TGTGCCAGCAGAGGGGGCGCTTACACAGATACGCAGTATTTT. Translating it yields CASRGGAYTDTQYF.

This clone has just a few counts. This chain links TRBV7-8 with TRBJ1-1; 10 nucleotides align to TRBD1. The germline V gene has CDR1 SGHVS and CDR2 FQNEAQ. With 6 bases clipped from V and 2 bases from J, the junction kept 9 bases outside the gene matches. The CDR3 runs to 16 residues. Here the CDR3 DNA reads TGTGCCAGCAGTAAAAGGGACAGGGGAAGTAACACTGAAGCTTTCTTT. This translates into CASSKRDRGSNTEAFF.

V gene TRBV19 combines with J gene TRBJ1-1, with D uncertain. V was clipped by 6 bases and J by 6 bases, with 8 bases between them. The CDR3 sequence is 11 residues long. Germline V gives CDR1 LNHDA, CDR2 SQIVND (reference sequence). CDR3 loop: CASRRQSEAFF. CDR3 nucleotides: TGTGCCAGTAGGCGGCAGTCTGAAGCTTTCTTT. Filled out from reference TRBV19 and TRBJ1-1, the complete variable domain reads DGGITQSPKYLFRKEGQNVTLSCEQNLNHDAMYWYRQDPGQGLRLIYYSQIVNDFQKGDIAEGYSVSREKKESFPLTVTSAQKNPTAFYLCASRRQSEAFFGQGTRLTVV.

The rearrangement links TRBV7-9 to TRBJ2-3, with 7 bases fitting TRBD1. This CDR3 spans 14 amino acids. With 5 bases clipped from V and 7 bases from J, the junction kept 9 bases outside the gene matches. From germline, CDR1 is SEHNR and CDR2 FQNEAQ (reference sequence). CDR3 residues: CASSQAGGFNTQYF. For the CDR3, the DNA is TGTGCCAGCAGCCAGGCAGGGGGATTCAATACGCAGTATTTT.

This clone was counted between two and nine times. The gene calls are TRBV7-3 and TRBJ1-1; D not certain. Germline loops: CDR1 SGHTA, CDR2 FQGTGA. The CDR3 runs to 13 residues. Trimming took 4 bases from V and 1 from J, leaving 7 bases between them. The CDR3 here is CASSSRWNTEAFF. In nucleotides, the CDR3 is TGTGCCAGCAGCTCCCGCTGGAACACTGAAGCTTTCTTT.

This chain uses TRBV19 with TRBJ2-7; D is uncertain. CDR3 size: 14 residues. CDR1 is LNHDA and CDR2 is SQIVND in the germline V gene (reference sequence). V lost 1 base, J lost 2 bases, and 9 bases lay in between. The CDR3 DNA reads as TGTGCCAGTAGTATAGGGATTGGGGCCTACGAGCAGTACTTC. Its protein product is CASSIGIGAYEQYF.

This sequence joins TRBV20-1 and TRBJ1-1; tentative D call: TRBD1 (5 bases). The CDR3 length is 11 residues. Per germline, CDR1 DFQATT and CDR2 SNEGSKA (reference sequence). The ends were cut back, 5 bases at V and 9 bases at J, with 13 bases in the middle. CDR3 region: CSAGGGIQAFF. For the CDR3, the DNA is TGCAGTGCTGGGGGGGGGATTCAAGCTTTCTTT.

This sequence joins TRBV7-6 and TRBJ2-7; 8 bases fit TRBD1. V was pared by 5 bases and J by 12 bases, with 12 bases of the junction left unmatched. The V gene's germline CDR1 is SGHVS and CDR2 FNYEAQ. CDR3 length: 13 amino acids. CDR3 sequence reads: CASSPRQGRFLYF. The CDR3 DNA sequence: TGTGCCAGCAGCCCTAGACAGGGGAGGTTTCTGTACTTC.

The rearrangement joins TRBV28 to TRBJ1-1, with 7 bases aligning to TRBD1. V lost 11 bases, J lost 11 bases, and 14 bases stayed unmatched. The length of the CDR3 is 12 residues. The V gene's germline CDR1 is MDHEN and CDR2 SYDVKM. The CDR3 sequence: CAAVETGRPAFF. The CDR3 region has the DNA TGTGCCGCGGTAGAGACAGGGCGGCCTGCTTTCTTT.

V and J are TRBV28 and TRBJ2-7; 10 bases align to TRBD1. This CDR3 is built from 13 residues. J was trimmed by 3 bases and V by 8 bases; bases with no gene match: 4. From germline, CDR1 is MDHEN and CDR2 SYDVKM. The CDR3 bases are TGTGCCAGCGCGACAGGGGGCCTCTACGAGCAGTACTTC. Its translation is CASATGGLYEQYF.

This chain links TRBV2 with TRBJ2-3; 9 bases agree with TRBD2. The CDR3 is 15 residues long. V gave up 4 bases and J gave up 1 base; unmatched junction bases: 3. From germline, CDR1 is SNHLY and CDR2 FYNNEI. CDR3 DNA: TGTGCCAGCAGTGGAGCGGGGGGAGGCACAGATACGCAGTATTTT. This sequence encodes CASSGAGGGTDTQYF.

The V and J genes are TRBV7-2 and TRBJ2-5; 7 nucleotides line up with TRBD1. Germline V lookup: CDR1 SGHTA, CDR2 FQGNSA. The CDR3 extends over 17 amino acids. J lost 1 base, V lost 3 bases, and 11 bases had no gene match. The DNA of the CDR3 is TGTGCCAGCAGCTTTAACCGACAGGGTGGAAGCCAAGAGACCCAGTACTTC. Protein product: CASSFNRQGGSQETQYF.

The chain couples TRBV30 to TRBJ1-4, with D uncertain. The CDR3 loop spans 15 amino acids. Germline lookup yields CDR1 GTSNPN and CDR2 SVGIG (reference sequence). The ends were cut back, 3 bases at V and 0 bases at J, with 11 bases in the middle. CDR3 bases: TGTGCCTGGAGGGGAAAGGGTACAACTAATGAAAAACTGTTTTTT. This translates into CAWRGKGTTNEKLFF.

The chain links TRBV6-6 to TRBJ2-1; D is possibly TRBD1 (6 bases). Germline CDR1 and CDR2: MNHNY and SVGAGI (reference sequence). This CDR3 region has 16 residues. Between the trimmed V and J ends, which lost 2 bases and 3 bases, there was a span of 14 bases. DNA for the CDR3: TGTGCCAGCAGTTACGCGGACAGACCTTTCTACAATGAGCAGTTCTTC. Residues: CASSYADRPFYNEQFF.

V usage is TRBV25-1 and J usage is TRBJ1-2; 7 bases fit TRBD1. The germline V gene has CDR1 MGHDK and CDR2 SYGVNS. The CDR3 length is 14 residues. The V and J ends lost 1 base and 5 bases, in that order; junction bases with no gene match: 4. CDR3 sequence reads: CASSELTGSYGYTF. The CDR3 DNA follows: TGTGCCAGCAGTGAATTGACAGGGTCGTATGGCTACACCTTC.

This chain links TRBV9 with TRBJ1-1; TRBD1 is a possible D gene (5 bases). Germline CDR1 is SGDLS and CDR2 is YYNGEE. The germline V and J ends were trimmed by 0 bases and 4 bases, with 10 bases remaining between them. This CDR3 contains 14 residues. The CDR3 DNA follows: TGTGCCAGCAGCGTAGTGGCAGGGCCCACTGAAGCTTTCTTT. This translates into CASSVVAGPTEAFF.

This rearrangement joins TRBV7-9 to TRBJ2-7; TRBD1 agrees at 8 bases. The germline V gene encodes CDR1 SEHNR and CDR2 FQNEAQ (reference sequence). Trimming cost V 5 bases and J 5 bases; bases outside gene matches: 11. The CDR3 is 15 residues long. Here the CDR3 reads CASSPTGVVDHEQYF. CDR3 bases: TGTGCCAGCAGCCCGACAGGGGTCGTCGACCACGAGCAGTACTTC. Drawing the rest from reference TRBV7-9 and TRBJ2-7, the complete variable domain is DTGVSQNPRHKITKRGQNVTFRCDPISEHNRLYWYRQTLGQGPEFLTYFQNEAQLEKSRLLSDRFSAERPKGSFSTLEIQRTEQGDSAMYLCASSPTGVVDHEQYFGPGTRLTVT.

The chain links TRBV7-6 to TRBJ2-3, with TRBD2 identical over 9 bases. The V gene end was trimmed by 6 bases and the J gene end by 2 bases; junction bases not matched to a gene: 6. The CDR3 sequence is 15 residues long. Germline V gives CDR1 SGHVS, CDR2 FNYEAQ. This chain's CDR3 is CASSKTSGYTDTQYF. The CDR3, as DNA: TGTGCCAGCAGTAAGACTAGCGGTTACACAGATACGCAGTATTTT.

In DNA form, the CDR3 reads TGCGCCAGCAGCCAAGGTAGCAGGGAAACAGATACGCAGTATTTT. Protein: CASSQGSRETDTQYF. V and J are TRBV4-3 and TRBJ2-3; perhaps TRBD1 as D (5 bases). V lost 1 base and J 3 bases, leaving 11 bases between the germline ends. The CDR3 spans 15 residues. From germline, CDR1 is LGHNA and CDR2 YSLEER.

This clone was seen just once. The J gene is TRBJ2-5, the V gene TRBV18; weak D call: TRBD2 (6 bases). The CDR3 is made up of 16 amino acids. Germline values: CDR1 KGHSH, CDR2 LQKENI. V was shortened by 6 bases and J by 5 bases, with 22 bases between the two germline ends. DNA of the CDR3: TGTGCCAGCTCGTCCACCCTGGGCGGGACGGCGGAGACCCAGTACTTC. As protein: CASSSTLGGTAETQYF.

This clone was counted many times. The chain couples TRBV5-1 to TRBJ2-7; 7 bases map to TRBD1. V lost 4 bases to trimming and J lost 6 bases; unmatched junction nucleotides: 7. Germline V gene sequence: CDR1 SGHRS, CDR2 YFSETQ. The CDR3 is 13 residues long. The CDR3 DNA reads TGCGCCAGCAGCGAGGACAGGTTCGGCGAGCAGTACTTC. Its protein product is CASSEDRFGEQYF.